This is a list of T cell receptor beta chains from one sample in a study of radiotherapy plus CTLA-4 blockade in lung cancer. Assay: immunoSEQ multiplex PCR; the TCRdb copy retains only in-frame clones and omits some. The sample lists about 88,000 clones, 72% occurring once. Here the sequenced sample was peripheral blood, taken from a patient treated with radiotherapy plus ipilimumab. These receptors all come from a human donor with non-small cell lung cancer that progressed on radiotherapy plus ipilimumab. The CDR3 runs from the conserved cysteine through the conserved F or W. A D gene is named only where the DNA matches it firmly. Clone size is not always given. Where it is, it says once, few, many or a class for expanded clones.

J gene,V gene,clone size,D gene,CDR3 protein,CDR3 DNA
TRBJ2-7,TRBV7-3,NA,NA,CASSDGTHEQYF,TGCGCCAGCAGCGACGGGACCCACGAGCAGTACTTC
TRBJ2-1,TRBV9,few,NA,CASRRGSENNEQFF,TGTGCCAGCAGAAGGGGGAGCGAAAACAATGAGCAGTTCTTC
TRBJ2-5,TRBV28,NA,NA,CASSPGGAGETQYF,TGTGCCAGCAGTCCCGGAGGGGCCGGGGAGACCCAGTACTTC
TRBJ2-1,TRBV4-2,NA,TRBD1,CASSQTGDEQFF,TGTGCCAGCAGCCAGACAGGGGATGAGCAGTTCTTC
TRBJ2-3,TRBV27,NA,TRBD2,CASSSGRGRGDTQYF,TGTGCCAGCAGTTCCGGTCGAGGGAGGGGCGATACGCAGTATTTT
TRBJ1-2,TRBV15,NA,TRBD1,CATSSSRQGHGYTF,TGTGCCACCAGCAGCTCGCGACAGGGACATGGCTACACCTTC
TRBJ2-4,TRBV4-1,NA,NA,CASSLHQGNLAKNIQYF,TGCGCCAGCAGCCTCCACCAGGGAAACCTAGCCAAAAACATTCAGTACTTC
TRBJ1-1,TRBV11-3,NA,NA,CASSLACIGEWVEAFF,TGTGCCAGCAGCTTAGCGTGTATCGGGGAATGGGTTGAAGCTTTCTTT
TRBJ2-7,TRBV28,NA,NA,CASSLPSFGGEQYF,TGTGCCAGCAGTCTCCCTAGCTTTGGGGGGGAGCAGTACTTC
TRBJ2-1,TRBV5-1,NA,NA,CASSLGPEVFNEQFF,TGCGCCAGCAGCCTAGGACCAGAGGTCTTCAATGAGCAGTTCTTC
TRBJ2-7,TRBV28,few,NA,CASSFSRVSSYEQYF,TGTGCCAGCAGTTTTTCCAGGGTAAGCTCCTACGAGCAGTACTTC
TRBJ2-7,TRBV7-8,NA,NA,CASSLGDRGYEQYF,TGTGCCAGCAGCTTAGGAGACCGAGGCTACGAGCAGTACTTC
TRBJ2-7,TRBV7-9,NA,TRBD1,CASSSPRQGYEQYF,TGTGCCAGCAGCTCACCTAGACAGGGCTACGAGCAGTACTTC
TRBJ2-7,TRBV6-1,NA,NA,CASSSDGSYEQYF,TGTGCCAGCAGCTCGGACGGATCCTACGAGCAGTACTTC
TRBJ2-7,TRBV27,NA,NA,CASSWDFTYEQYF,TGTGCCAGCAGTTGGGATTTTACCTACGAGCAGTACTTC
TRBJ2-7,TRBV5-1,NA,NA,CASSLGDSSTYEQYF,TGCGCCAGCAGCTTAGGCGATTCTTCAACCTACGAGCAGTACTTC
TRBJ2-1,TRBV7-9,once,NA,CASSLLVGEQFF,TGTGCCAGCAGCTTACTGGTGGGTGAGCAGTTCTTC
TRBJ2-7,TRBV11-2,NA,NA,CASSFGPRTYEQYF,TGTGCCAGCAGCTTCGGGCCACGGACCTACGAGCAGTACTTC
TRBJ1-1,TRBV13,NA,NA,CASSSESRPNTEAFF,TGTGCCAGCAGCAGCGAGAGTAGACCTAACACTGAAGCTTTCTTT
TRBJ2-1,TRBV7-2,NA,NA,CASSRAGPAGNEQFF,TGTGCCAGCAGCCGAGCGGGCCCCGCAGGCAATGAGCAGTTCTTC
TRBJ2-3,TRBV2,once,NA,CASSDRGTDTQYF,TGTGCCAGCAGTGACAGGGGCACAGATACGCAGTATTTT
TRBJ1-1,TRBV29-1,NA,NA,CSVGDGGLVNTEAFF,TGCAGCGTTGGGGATGGGGGGCTGGTGAACACTGAAGCTTTCTTT
TRBJ2-7,TRBV5-4,NA,NA,CASSLGAGSGTYEQYF,TGTGCCAGCAGCTTGGGGGCAGGGTCGGGAACCTACGAGCAGTACTTC
TRBJ1-2,TRBV29-1,NA,NA,CSVGENYGYTF,TGCAGCGTTGGGGAGAACTATGGCTACACCTTC
TRBJ1-4,TRBV28,NA,NA,CASSSPSKQGEKLFF,TGTGCCAGCAGTTCGCCATCCAAACAGGGTGAAAAACTGTTTTTT
TRBJ2-2,TRBV30,NA,NA,CAWSQGRSTGELFF,TGTGCCTGGAGCCAGGGGCGGAGCACCGGGGAGCTGTTTTTT
TRBJ1-1,TRBV4-1,NA,NA,CASTLEVGKAEAFF,TGCGCCAGCACCTTAGAGGTGGGGAAAGCTGAAGCTTTCTTT
TRBJ2-7,TRBV7-8,NA,TRBD2,CASSLSGGRSYEQYF,TGTGCCAGCAGCTTATCCGGGGGGAGGTCCTACGAGCAGTACTTC
TRBJ1-2,TRBV7-9,NA,NA,CASSPLVRGYGYTF,TGTGCCAGCAGCCCCCTAGTCAGGGGCTATGGCTACACCTTC
TRBJ1-1,TRBV9,NA,TRBD1,CASSARTGAEAFF,TGTGCCAGCAGCGCCCGGACAGGGGCTGAAGCTTTCTTT
TRBJ2-1,TRBV9,NA,NA,CASSGVSSYNEQFF,TGTGCCAGCAGCGGGGTTAGCTCCTACAATGAGCAGTTCTTC
TRBJ2-1,TRBV11-2,NA,NA,CASSGGMGYNEQFF,TGTGCCAGCAGCGGGGGTATGGGCTACAATGAGCAGTTCTTC
TRBJ2-2,TRBV2,medium-sized,TRBD1,CASSIRDSYTGELFF,TGTGCCAGCAGTATCAGGGACAGTTACACCGGGGAGCTGTTTTTT
TRBJ1-5,TRBV6-5,NA,NA,CASTPLGGKQPQHF,TGTGCCAGCACCCCCCTGGGGGGAAAGCAGCCCCAGCATTTT
TRBJ2-5,TRBV7-9,NA,TRBD2,CASSSGTSGQETQYF,TGTGCCAGCAGCTCGGGGACTAGCGGCCAAGAGACCCAGTACTTC
TRBJ1-2,TRBV2,NA,NA,CASSEDVSGYTF,TGTGCCAGCAGTGAAGACGTTAGTGGCTACACCTTC
TRBJ1-2,TRBV7-2,NA,NA,CASSLGGGAYGYTF,TGTGCCAGCAGCTTAGGAGGAGGGGCCTATGGCTACACCTTC
TRBJ1-1,TRBV7-9,NA,NA,CASSPWGGGSRTPEAFF,TGTGCCAGCAGCCCCTGGGGTGGGGGGTCACGTACCCCGGAAGCTTTCTTT
TRBJ1-1,TRBV5-1,NA,NA,CASSLGQANTEAFF,TGCGCCAGCAGCTTGGGACAGGCAAACACTGAAGCTTTCTTT
TRBJ1-5,TRBV2,NA,NA,CASSLPGGPQHF,TGTGCCAGCAGCCTTCCAGGCGGGCCCCAGCATTTT
TRBJ2-3,TRBV7-6,NA,NA,CASSLLGGQLSTDTQYF,TGTGCCAGCAGCCTCCTAGGGGGGCAACTCTCCACAGATACGCAGTATTTT
TRBJ2-5,TRBV28,NA,NA,CASSDLRVGFQETQYF,TGTGCCAGCAGTGACTTACGCGTGGGCTTCCAAGAGACCCAGTACTTC
TRBJ2-3,TRBV9,NA,NA,CASSFSGPPATDTQYF,TGTGCCAGCAGCTTCAGCGGACCCCCGGCCACAGATACGCAGTATTTT
TRBJ2-3,TRBV14,NA,NA,CASSPRRTDTQYF,TGTGCCAGCAGCCCTCGGCGCACAGATACGCAGTATTTT
TRBJ1-5,TRBV5-1,NA,TRBD1,CASSLEGTGGYQPQHF,TGCGCCAGCAGCTTGGAGGGGACAGGGGGCTATCAGCCCCAGCATTTT
TRBJ2-1,TRBV27,NA,TRBD2,CASSPGTSGGYNEQFF,TGTGCCAGCAGTCCAGGGACTAGCGGGGGATACAATGAGCAGTTCTTC
TRBJ1-1,TRBV28,many,TRBD1,CASSVTGGMGAEAFF,TGTGCCAGCAGCGTCACAGGGGGCATGGGGGCTGAAGCTTTCTTT
TRBJ1-2,TRBV28,once,NA,CASSLTPAFYGYTF,TGTGCCAGCAGTTTAACACCGGCTTTCTATGGCTACACCTTC
TRBJ2-5,TRBV21-1,NA,NA,CASSSGRTGIGKYQETQYF,TGTGCCAGCAGCTCAGGAAGGACAGGGATTGGTAAGTACCAAGAGACCCAGTACTTC
TRBJ2-7,TRBV6-1,NA,NA,CASSEGAGRAYEQYF,TGTGCCAGCAGTGAAGGGGCAGGCCGAGCCTACGAGCAGTACTTC
TRBJ2-6,TRBV11-2,many,TRBD1,CASSTGQGRAGANVLTF,TGTGCCAGCAGCACCGGACAGGGGAGGGCTGGGGCCAACGTCCTGACTTTC
TRBJ2-3,TRBV20-1,few,NA,CSATSTDTQYF,TGCAGTGCTACTAGCACAGATACGCAGTATTTT